Each of the 20 T cell receptor beta chains below was sequenced from the same sample in a study of cytomegalovirus exposure and HLA in healthy donors (dated by TCRdb to 2016 to 2017). The library came from the immunoSEQ multiplex PCR assay. A mixture of 60 forward primers for TCR Vbeta segments and 13 reverse primers for TCR Jbeta segments was used in the multiplex PCR. Drawn from immuneACCESS, this table holds only the in-frame rearrangements with V and J called that TCRdb kept. Clones are partly lost; checked studies trace under half to an unresolved V gene and leave the rest unexplained. This sample gives about 190,000 clones in total; under 85% of them show up just once. Clones ranked in the top ten supply roughly 10% of the sample. Sequenced sample: PBMCs. Source of these receptors: a woman aged 50 to 60 in good health and CMV-seropositive.

The CDR3 sequence: CASSLAGGSVQYF. The CDR3 DNA follows: TGTGCCAGCAGCTTGGCCGGGGGGTCGGTGCAGTACTTC. The V call is TRBV5-6, the J call TRBJ2-7; 7 bases line up with TRBD2. This CDR3 contains 13 residues. Germline CDR1 reads SGHDT; CDR2 reads YYEEEE. V lost 0 bases to trimming and J lost 9 bases; unmatched junction nucleotides: 6. Complete variable domain (other parts from reference TRBV5-6 and TRBJ2-7): DAGVTQSPTHLIKTRGQQVTLRCSPKSGHDTVSWYQQALGQGPQFIFQYYEEEERQRGNFPDRFSGHQFPNYSSELNVNALLLGDSALYLCASSLAGGSVQYFGPGTRLTVT.

The V gene is TRBV10-3, the J gene TRBJ1-1; a possible D gene is TRBD1 (5 bases). CDR1 is ENHRY and CDR2 is SYGVKD in the germline V gene. This CDR3 has 13 amino acids. V was clipped by 6 bases and J by 3 bases, with 11 bases between them. The CDR3, as DNA: TGTGCCATCAGAGGTGGGGGGGACACTGAAGCTTTCTTT. Translating it yields CAIRGGGDTEAFF.

The chain links TRBV28 to TRBJ2-7, with D perhaps TRBD1 (6 bases). Per germline, CDR1 MDHEN and CDR2 SYDVKM. This CDR3 spans 13 amino acids. V dropped 6 bases and J dropped 2 bases, with 11 bases sitting between them. This CDR3 is CASRPGVPYEQYF. Here the CDR3 DNA reads TGTGCCAGCAGACCAGGGGTTCCCTACGAGCAGTACTTC.

Worth noting for this clone: This sample also contains other DNA sequences that code for the same CDR3. The chain has TRBV6-5 and TRBJ1-2; D is undetermined. This CDR3 region has 14 residues. CDR1 MNHEY and CDR2 SVGAGI come from the germline V gene. The V gene lost 4 bases and the J gene lost 3 bases, with 12 bases spanning the gap. The CDR3 region has the DNA TGTGCCAGCAGTTTCCAAGCTCCTCACTATGGCTACACCTTC. It encodes CASSFQAPHYGYTF.

This chain joins TRBV7-8 and TRBJ1-1; 9 bases agree with TRBD1. V trimming: 5 bases; J trimming: 5 bases; junction bases outside the gene matches: 12. Germline CDR1 and CDR2: SGHVS and FQNEAQ. This CDR3 has 16 residues. The chain's CDR3 is CASSIVDGQGWTEAFF. Written as DNA, the CDR3 is TGTGCCAGCAGCATAGTTGACGGACAGGGGTGGACTGAAGCTTTCTTT.

As concerns this clone: This same CDR3 is encoded by further DNA sequences in the sample. This sequence joins TRBV27 and TRBJ1-2, with TRBD1 as a possible D gene (6 bases). This CDR3 has 14 amino acids. V was trimmed by 3 bases and J by 0 bases, leaving 8 bases between them. CDR1 and CDR2 (germline): MNHEY, SMNVEV (reference sequence). The CDR3 DNA follows: TGTGCCAGCAGTTTGACAGGCGCTAACTATGGCTACACCTTC. It specifies CASSLTGANYGYTF.

This sequence joins TRBV7-3 and TRBJ2-1, with 7 positions matching TRBD2. J was trimmed by 5 bases and V by 3 bases; bases with no gene match: 7. Germline CDR1 is SGHTA and CDR2 is FQGTGA. This CDR3 spans 15 amino acids. The CDR3 sequence is CASSFRRGEDNEQFF. CDR3 nucleotide sequence: TGTGCCAGCAGCTTTCGACGGGGGGAGGACAATGAGCAGTTCTTC.

The chain has TRBV7-3 and TRBJ1-1; D is undetermined. From germline, CDR1 is SGHTA and CDR2 FQGTGA. CDR3 size: 17 residues. Trimming stripped 2 bases from V and 6 bases from J, with 22 bases between. DNA for the CDR3: TGTGCCAGCAGCTTATGGAGGGAACAGAAAGGCCAGGCTGAAGCTTTCTTT. It encodes CASSLWREQKGQAEAFF.

The chain is built from TRBV7-3 and TRBJ2-5, with a weak D call TRBD2 (5 bases). Trimming took 3 bases from V and 1 from J, leaving 18 bases between them. Looked up from germline, CDR1 is SGHTA and CDR2 is FQGTGA. This CDR3 has 17 amino acids. The CDR3 coding sequence is TGTGCCAGCAGCTTCCCGGACTCGCGGGTTTTCCAAGAGACCCAGTACTTC. Translated, it gives CASSFPDSRVFQETQYF.

The rearrangement uses TRBV5-4 and TRBJ2-1, with 8 bases that match TRBD1. Germline V gives CDR1 SGHNT, CDR2 YYREEE (reference sequence). The CDR3 loop spans 17 amino acids. The V gene end was trimmed by 4 bases and the J gene end by 1 base; junction bases not matched to a gene: 10. In DNA, the CDR3 is TGTGCCAGCAGCCCGACAGGGGTCCTCCTTTCCTACAATGAGCAGTTCTTC. It translates to CASSPTGVLLSYNEQFF.

The chain joins TRBV7-8 to TRBJ2-7, with D possibly being TRBD1 (5 bases). Trimming left V 5 bases short and J 5 bases short, with 16 bases between. CDR3 size: 14 residues. CDR1 and CDR2 from the germline V gene are SGHVS and FQNEAQ. The CDR3 here is CASSIYRSDDEQYF. Here the CDR3 DNA reads TGTGCCAGCAGCATCTACAGGTCGGATGACGAGCAGTACTTC.

This clone was seen a handful of times. DNA of the CDR3: TGTGCCAGCAGTTACCAACATATACGCACTGAAGCTTTCTTT. As protein: CASSYQHIRTEAFF. The V and J genes are TRBV6-5 and TRBJ1-1; D not certain. Per germline, CDR1 MNHEY and CDR2 SVGAGI. The V end was cut by 2 bases, the J end by 4 bases, with 11 bases between. The CDR3 has 14 residues.

This clone appeared once. The chain couples TRBV6-5 to TRBJ1-6; D gene ambiguous. CDR3 length: 16 amino acids. The V gene's germline CDR1 is MNHEY and CDR2 SVGAGI. With 0 bases removed from V and 0 bases from J, the gap between germline ends came to 6 bases. CDR3 region: CASSYSSSSYNSPLHF. In DNA form, the CDR3 reads TGTGCCAGCAGTTACTCTAGCAGCTCCTATAATTCACCCCTCCACTTT.

The chain has TRBV30 and TRBJ2-3, with TRBD2 matching 9 bases. This CDR3 spans 15 amino acids. From germline, CDR1 is GTSNPN and CDR2 SVGIG (reference sequence). V lost 5 bases and J lost 4; bases outside the gene matches: 10. The DNA of the CDR3 is TGTGCCTGGTCGCGGGGAGCGGGGGGTTCAGATACGCAGTATTTT. Translating it yields CAWSRGAGGSDTQYF.

The J gene is TRBJ1-3, the V gene TRBV9; tentative D call: TRBD1 (5 bases). This CDR3 comprises 15 residues. Germline loops: CDR1 SGDLS, CDR2 YYNGEE. The V end lost 0 bases, the J end lost 0 bases, and 7 bases lay between the germline ends. The DNA for the CDR3 is TGTGCCAGCAGCGTAGACAGGTTCTCTGGAAACACCATATATTTT. This translates into CASSVDRFSGNTIYF.

This chain uses TRBV7-8 with TRBJ2-7; 10 bases fit TRBD1. Germline CDR1 reads SGHVS; CDR2 reads FQNEAQ. The CDR3 length is 12 residues. In DNA form, the CDR3 reads TGTGCCAGCAGCTTAGCTGGACAGGGGGTTCGAGTC. This gives the protein CASSLAGQGVRV.

J is TRBJ1-2 and V is TRBV11-2; 7 positions agree with TRBD1. From germline, CDR1 is SGHAT and CDR2 FQNNGV. CDR3 length: 15 residues. Unmatched junction bases numbered 11, after V lost 2 bases and J lost 8 bases. The CDR3 DNA follows: TGTGCCAGCAGCTTACACGGAGGGGGCGCAGGAGGCTACACCTTC. It yields the protein CASSLHGGGAGGYTF.

The chain is built from TRBV7-9 and TRBJ1-2, with 7 bases that match TRBD1. The CDR3 is made up of 11 amino acids. V lost 8 bases and J lost 8; bases outside the gene matches: 5. Germline loops: CDR1 SEHNR, CDR2 FQNEAQ (reference sequence). The CDR3 DNA reads TGTGCCAGCCGACAGGGAGGAGGCTACACCTTC. Protein sequence: CASRQGGGYTF.

V gene TRBV19 combines with J gene TRBJ2-6; a weak D match, TRBD1 (6 bases). Germline CDR1 and CDR2: LNHDA and SQIVND (reference sequence). The CDR3 extends over 14 amino acids. V lost 4 bases to trimming and J lost 2 bases, with 6 bases between them. DNA for the CDR3: TGTGCCAGTAGTAGGGGGCCTGGGGCCAACGTCCTGACTTTC. This translates into CASSRGPGANVLTF.

The chain couples TRBV30 to TRBJ1-3; 7 nucleotides align to TRBD1. The CDR3 contains 16 residues. With V trimmed by 0 bases and J by 0 bases, 5 bases remained unmatched. The germline CDR1 and CDR2 sequences are GTSNPN and SVGIG (reference sequence). CDR3 region: CAWSVQGTLSGNTIYF. In DNA form, the CDR3 reads TGTGCCTGGAGTGTACAGGGGACCCTCTCTGGAAACACCATATATTTT. Complete variable domain (other parts from reference TRBV30 and TRBJ1-3): SQTIHQWPATLVQPVGSPLSLECTVEGTSNPNLYWYRQAAGRGLQLLFYSVGIGQISSEVPQNLSASRPQDRQFILSSKKLLLSDSGFYLCAWSVQGTLSGNTIYFGEGSWLTVV.